Sequencing of this TCR beta chain was carried out in a study of OX40 agonist ivuxolimab in advanced cancers. CDR1 and CDR2 (germline): MNHEY, SVGAGI. With V trimmed by 7 bases and J by 3 bases, 11 bases remained unmatched. The CDR3 is 15 residues long. TCRdb's copy holds only in-frame clones and misses some; the assay was immunoSEQ multiplex PCR. The sample yields approximately 70,000 clones, approximately 80% seen once. The receptor comes from an adult with an advanced solid tumor such as melanoma, head and neck, liver or kidney cancer. This chain joins TRBV6-5 and TRBJ2-7; 8 bases fit TRBD1. Material: CD4+ or CD8+ T cells sorted from blood, obtained in a trial of the OX40 agonist ivuxolimab. The CDR3 bases are TGTGCCAGCACTGCCCCCCAGGGGGCGAGCTACGAGCAGTACTTC. Its protein is CASTAPQGASYEQYF.